These 20 T cell receptor beta chains share one sample of origin, sequenced in a study of T cell repertoires in cytomegalovirus infection. No antigen has been assigned to these receptors. TCRdb recomputed calls from the reads with MiXCR, one row per CDR3 protein. This sample has around 900,000 distinct CDR3 sequences; 30% to 40% occur once, and the top ten carry more than 13%. The sequenced sample was cultured CD8+ T cells from PBMCs, obtained from culture after CMV antigen stimulation. The receptors originated from a human donor in good health (CMV status not recorded). Some clones in this sample may be carry-over from other donors' samples.

The sample holds a few counts of this clonotype. Compared with germline, one end of the junction differs, possibly owing to a read error. The rearrangement links TRBV7-7 to TRBJ2-5; D is perhaps TRBD1 or TRBD2 (6 bases each). Germline assignment: CDR1 SSHAT and CDR2 FNYEAQ (reference sequence). The CDR3 runs 13 residues. The CDR3 region has the DNA TGTGCTAGCAGCACCCAGGGGAGGGAGACCCAGTACTTC. As protein: CASSTQGRETQYF.

The V gene is TRBV19, the J gene TRBJ2-1, with TRBD2 as a possible D gene (6 bases). V was cut by 9 bases and J by 5 bases, with 17 bases left in between. CDR1 is LNHDA and CDR2 is SQIVND in the germline V gene (reference sequence). CDR3 length: 14 residues. DNA of the CDR3: TGTGCCAGCAGTTTTGGGGGGACCGACAATGAGCAGTTCTTC. Amino acid sequence: CASSFGGTDNEQFF.

This clonotype was detected only once. At one boundary the junction diverges from the germline segment, which might be a read error. This rearrangement joins TRBV4-1 to TRBJ1-1; TRBD1 might be the D (6 bases). The CDR3 sequence is 15 residues long. CDR1 is MGHRA and CDR2 is YSYEKL in the germline V gene. CDR3 in DNA: TGCGCCAGCTGCCAAGGGGACACCTTGAACACTGAAGCTTTCTTT. It translates to CASCQGDTLNTEAFF.

There are a few counts of this clonotype. The V gene is TRBV11-2, the J gene TRBJ1-5, with 8 bases matching TRBD1. The J segment lost 7 bases and the V segment lost 0 bases, leaving 14 bases of the junction unmatched. In germline, CDR1 is SGHAT, CDR2 FQNNGV. The CDR3 is made up of 18 amino acids. The CDR3 region is CASSLDAWAGGAKQPQHF. Here the CDR3 DNA reads TGTGCCAGCAGCTTAGACGCGTGGGCAGGGGGCGCGAAACAGCCCCAGCATTTT.

In its sample, this clonotype was seen many times. This chain joins TRBV7-8 and TRBJ1-6; tentatively, D is TRBD1 (5 bases). Germline-derived CDR1 and CDR2 are SGHVS and FQNEAQ. Trimming shortened V by 5 bases and J by 3 bases, and 14 bases separated the two germline ends. CDR3 size: 16 residues. CDR3 coding DNA: TGTGCCAGCAGCCGAGAAGGGGAATACTATAATTCACCCCTCCACTTT. Amino acid sequence: CASSREGEYYNSPLHF.

This clonotype has a count of ten or more. The chain combines TRBV12-3 or TRBV12-4 with TRBJ1-1; maybe TRBD1 (6 bases). The CDR3 consists of 15 residues. The V end lost 5 bases, the J end lost 1 base, and 14 bases lay between the germline ends. This CDR3 reads CASSLGQSENTEAFF. The CDR3 DNA is TGTGCCAGCAGTCTCGGACAGAGCGAGAACACTGAAGCTTTCTTT.

This chain links TRBV27 with TRBJ1-1, with D perhaps TRBD1 (5 bases). Trimming pared 5 bases from V and 4 bases from J, leaving 17 bases between. This CDR3 region has 15 residues. Germline CDR1 and CDR2: MNHEY and SMNVEV (reference sequence). The CDR3 loop reads CASSEDPGWGTEAFF. The CDR3 DNA sequence: TGTGCCAGCAGTGAGGACCCAGGGTGGGGCACTGAAGCTTTCTTT.

As to this clonotype: A clone one base away is much larger, so this may be a read error. The chain combines TRBV7-2 with TRBJ2-5; D is uncertain. This CDR3 has 13 residues. CDR1 is SGHTA and CDR2 is FQGNSA in the germline V gene. V was shortened by 1 base and J by 0 bases, with 3 bases between the two germline ends. CDR3 amino acids: CASSLDDQETQYF. CDR3 in DNA: TGTGCCAGCAGCTTAGATGACCAAGAGACCCAGTACTTC.

The chain has TRBV12-3 or TRBV12-4 and TRBJ2-7, with 7 bases matching TRBD1. CDR3 length: 15 residues. With V trimmed by 4 bases and J by 1 base, 7 bases remained unmatched. The CDR3 here is CASSYRTGGSYEQYV. The CDR3 nucleotides read TGTGCCAGCAGTTACAGGACAGGTGGGTCCTACGAGCAGTACGTC.

This clonotype was seen a few times. CDR3 sequence (DNA): TGTGCCAGCAGCCTATTGGAGCCGGACGGAGCTGAAGAAGCTTTCTTT. Translated, it gives CASSLLEPDGAEEAFF. The rearrangement uses TRBV7-8 and TRBJ1-1; D remains unclear. Germline lookup yields CDR1 SGHVS and CDR2 FQNEAQ. Trimming pared 5 bases from V and 8 bases from J, leaving 24 bases between. The CDR3 is 16 residues long. The full variable domain, rest sourced from reference TRBV7-8 and TRBJ1-1, is GAGVSQSPRYKVAKRGQDVALRCDPISGHVSLFWYQQALGQGPEFLTYFQNEAQLDKSGLPSDRFFAERPEGSVSTLKIQRTQQEDSAVYLCASSLLEPDGAEEAFFGQGTRLTVV.

The chain carries TRBV4-1 and TRBJ2-7; 11 positions agree with TRBD2. Germline V gives CDR1 MGHRA, CDR2 YSYEKL. J gave up 0 bases and V 4 bases, and 14 bases lay outside the gene matches. The CDR3 is 19 residues long. This chain's CDR3 is CASSPLIGLAGGDSYEQYF. CDR3 DNA: TGCGCCAGCAGCCCTCTAATCGGGCTAGCGGGGGGAGACTCCTACGAGCAGTACTTC.

The chain carries TRBV27 and TRBJ2-7; 7 bases align to TRBD1. With 3 bases clipped from V and 9 bases from J, the junction kept 8 bases outside the gene matches. The V gene's germline CDR1 is MNHEY and CDR2 SMNVEV (reference sequence). The CDR3 contains 13 residues. In nucleotides, the CDR3 is TGTGCCAGCAGTTTGGGGACAGATAGTGGGCAGTACTTC. Translated: CASSLGTDSGQYF.

The V gene is TRBV13, the J gene TRBJ1-2; tentative D call: TRBD1 (5 bases). The CDR3 runs 16 residues. Trimming took off 2 bases at V and 3 bases at J, with 16 bases between the two ends. The germline gives CDR1 PRHDT, CDR2 FYEKMQ (reference sequence). The DNA for the CDR3 is TGTGCCAGCAGCTTATGGTCGGGGCCGAGCGACTATGGCTACACCTTC. Protein sequence: CASSLWSGPSDYGYTF.

This rearrangement joins TRBV15 to TRBJ2-6; D is undetermined. CDR1 and CDR2 from the germline V gene are LNHNV and YYDKDF (reference sequence). The CDR3 runs 14 residues. V lost 4 bases and J 0 bases, leaving 4 bases between the germline ends. CDR3 nucleotides: TGTGCCACCAGCAAGGGCTCTGGGGCCAACGTCCTGACTTTC. This sequence encodes CATSKGSGANVLTF.

To note about this clonotype: Relative to the germline gene, one junction end is altered; a read error may explain this. J is TRBJ2-1 and V is TRBV7-9, with 9 bases aligning to TRBD2. Germline V gene data show CDR1 as SEHNR and CDR2 as FQNEAQ (reference sequence). This CDR3 region has 15 residues. This CDR3 reads CASSFSGGSYNEHFF. CDR3 nucleotides: TGTGCCAGCAGCTTTAGCGGGGGCTCCTACAATGAGCACTTCTTC.

To note about this clonotype: Germline is not matched at one junction end, which may reflect a read error. The DNA for the CDR3 is TGCGCCAGCAGCTTAGGGACCGATTCCTACGAGGAGTACTTC. As protein: CASSLGTDSYEEYF. The gene calls are TRBV5-1 and TRBJ2-7; D tentatively fits TRBD1 or TRBD2 (5 bases each). CDR1 and CDR2 (germline): SGHRS, YFSETQ. The CDR3 is 14 amino acids.

The rearrangement links TRBV7-9 to TRBJ2-1; 8 bases match TRBD1. V lost 4 bases, J lost 6 bases, and 14 bases stayed unmatched. The CDR3 extends over 17 amino acids. Germline CDR1 and CDR2: SEHNR and FQNEAQ (reference sequence). The CDR3: CASSSSPGQGSRNEQFF. The CDR3 DNA is TGTGCCAGCAGCTCCTCCCCTGGACAGGGTAGTCGCAATGAGCAGTTCTTC.

The chain combines TRBV19 with TRBJ1-5; D gene unclear. Trimming took off 3 bases at V and 7 bases at J, with 16 bases between the two ends. The CDR3 is 15 amino acids. The germline V gene has CDR1 LNHDA and CDR2 SQIVND (reference sequence). The chain's CDR3 is CASSIDGAGRQPQHF. For the CDR3, the DNA is TGTGCCAGTAGTATCGACGGTGCCGGTCGGCAGCCCCAGCATTTT.

The chain joins TRBV15 to TRBJ2-5; D may be TRBD2 (5 bases). The V end was cut by 1 base, the J end by 6 bases, with 15 bases between. The length of the CDR3 is 15 residues. Germline CDR1 reads LNHNV; CDR2 reads YYDKDF (reference sequence). The DNA for the CDR3 is TGTGCCACCAGCAGAGGGGAAGGAGGTGCGAAGACCCAGTACTTC. Its protein product is CATSRGEGGAKTQYF. Using reference TRBV15 and TRBJ2-5 for the parts outside the CDR3, the full variable domain is DAMVIQNPRYQVTQFGKPVTLSCSQTLNHNVMYWYQQKSSQAPKLLFHYYDKDFNNEADTPDNFQSRRPNTSFCFLDIRSPGLGDTAMYLCATSRGEGGAKTQYFGPGTRLLVL.

This clonotype was counted ten times or more. V and J are TRBV6-1 and TRBJ2-7; tentatively, D is TRBD1 (6 bases). Trimming cost V 4 bases and J 3 bases, with 13 bases left between them. CDR1 is MNHNS, CDR2 SASEGT, per germline. This CDR3 contains 14 residues. This CDR3 reads CASSAGQLGYEQYF. CDR3 sequence (DNA): TGTGCCAGCAGTGCGGGACAACTGGGCTACGAGCAGTACTTC.